This is a list of T cell receptor beta chains from one sample in a study of OX40 agonist ivuxolimab in advanced cancers. Repertoires were generated with immunoSEQ multiplex PCR, while TCRdb's copy carries only in-frame clones and drops some. The sample includes 60,000 to 95,000 clones, roughly 85% seen only once; the top ten take roughly 17%. The sequencing here drew on CD4+ or CD8+ T cells sorted from blood, taken in a trial of the OX40 agonist ivuxolimab. Receptors were obtained from an adult with an advanced solid tumor such as melanoma, head and neck, liver or kidney cancer. Each CDR3 is given with its conserved first and last residue.

TRBV14	TRBJ2-1	CASSQLAGNAYNEQFF
TRBV5-1	TRBJ2-1	CASSSGFYYNEQFF
TRBV6-6	TRBJ2-2	CASRQGGTGELFF
TRBV6-6	TRBJ2-3	CASSYNAGTTDTQYF
TRBV18	-	CASSQARSEQYF
TRBV11-2	TRBJ2-4	CASSLAGGERNIQYF
TRBV29-1	-	CSAWDRSSYEQYF
TRBV19	TRBJ2-1	CASSATSGPYNEQFF
TRBV14	TRBJ1-2	CASSQDWRIGTNNYGYTF
TRBV18	TRBJ2-2	CASSPPNRGANTGELFF
TRBV19	TRBJ1-2	CASSPLQPGGDGYTF
TRBV11-2	TRBJ1-2	CASSLTGQGYGYTF
TRBV28	TRBJ2-5	CASCSGQKETQYF
TRBV5-1	TRBJ1-1	CASSLVGENTEAFF